The clone carrying this TCR beta chain was seen a handful of times. Its target is not known. The data were taken from a study of CD8 T cells in ankylosing spondylitis. The study, taken as a whole, reports: Both synovial fluid and blood in reactive arthritis had previously been reported to carry some motif variants. From matched ankylosing spondylitis synovial fluid, disease-linked clones were reportedly recovered at significantly enriched levels. Seemingly characteristic of ankylosing spondylitis blood was a TCR beta motif consisting of about 8 highly homologous variants. A CD8+ phenotype characterized the disease-linked clones, which were relatively rare in peripheral blood.

The CDR3 is made up of 14 amino acids. Per the germline V gene, CDR1 is SQVTM and CDR2 is ANQGSEA. J was trimmed by 5 bases and V by 4 bases; bases with no gene match: 10. TCRdb re-derived calls from the 5' RACE reads in MiXCR, one entry per CDR3 protein. The table lists roughly 150,000 distinct CDR3 sequences, roughly a third of them singletons. The genes are TRBV29-1 and TRBJ1-2; TRBD1 aligns across 7 bases. Sequencing input: synovial fluid, either unsorted or a sorted T cell fraction (not recorded which). The TCR comes from a male donor with ankylosing spondylitis. CDR3 DNA: TGCAGCGTTGGAGGGGGCGCGGTTACGTATGGCTACACCTTC. As protein: CSVGGGAVTYGYTF.